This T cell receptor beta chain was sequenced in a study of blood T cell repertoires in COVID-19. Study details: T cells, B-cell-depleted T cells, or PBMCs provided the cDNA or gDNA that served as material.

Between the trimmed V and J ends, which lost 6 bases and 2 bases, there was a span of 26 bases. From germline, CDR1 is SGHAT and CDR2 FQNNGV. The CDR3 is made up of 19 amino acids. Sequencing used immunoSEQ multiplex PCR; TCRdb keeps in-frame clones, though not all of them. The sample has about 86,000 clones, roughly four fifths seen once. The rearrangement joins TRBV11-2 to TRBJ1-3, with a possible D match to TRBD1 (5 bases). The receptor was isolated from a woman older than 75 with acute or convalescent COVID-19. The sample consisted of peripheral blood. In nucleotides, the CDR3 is TGTGCCAGCAGTATTAAACAGGTCTGGCTGGTTCTTCCTGGAAACACCATATATTTT. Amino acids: CASSIKQVWLVLPGNTIYF. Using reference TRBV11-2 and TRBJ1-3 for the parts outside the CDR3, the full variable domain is EAGVAQSPRYKIIEKRQSVAFWCNPISGHATLYWYQQILGQGPKLLIQFQNNGVVDDSQLPKDRFSAERLKGVDSTLKIQPAKLEDSAVYLCASSIKQVWLVLPGNTIYFGEGSWLTVV.